Presented here are 5 T cell receptor beta chains from one specimen sequenced in a study of monozygotic twins with inflammatory bowel disease. TCRdb reworked the 5' RACE reads into one entry per CDR3 protein, no DNA. Here the sample table reports about 140,000 distinct CDR3 sequences. Source material: blood. All receptors derive from a human donor with ulcerative colitis or Crohn's disease, or a healthy co-twin of an affected twin (not recorded which).

V gene TRBV19 combines with J gene TRBJ2-1. Germline V gives CDR1 LNHDA, CDR2 SQIVND (reference sequence). CDR3 size: 12 residues. CDR3 region: CASSPIYREQFF.

This rearrangement joins TRBV4-3 to TRBJ2-3; TCRdb selects TRBD1, and the lack of DNA leaves this call unchecked. There are 11 residues in the CDR3. Germline-derived CDR1 and CDR2 are LGHNA and YSLEER. The CDR3 sequence is CASRGGDRQYF.

This chain uses TRBV24-1 with TRBJ1-5. Per the germline V gene, CDR1 is KGHDR and CDR2 is SFDVKD. The CDR3 length is 14 residues. CDR3 residues: CATSDFVVNQPQHF.

The chain joins TRBV11-2 to TRBJ2-7; TCRdb's D call, TRBD2, is unchecked because there is no DNA. Germline-derived CDR1 and CDR2 are SGHAT and FQNNGV. The CDR3 loop spans 14 amino acids. CDR3: CASSLLGGGVEQYF. Full variable domain (missing parts from reference TRBV11-2 and TRBJ2-7): EAGVAQSPRYKIIEKRQSVAFWCNPISGHATLYWYQQILGQGPKLLIQFQNNGVVDDSQLPKDRFSAERLKGVDSTLKIQPAKLEDSAVYLCASSLLGGGVEQYFGPGTRLTVT.

This chain joins TRBV5-8 and TRBJ2-2; TCRdb's D call, TRBD1, is unchecked because there is no DNA. The CDR3 runs to 12 residues. Germline V lookup: CDR1 SGHTS, CDR2 YDEGEE. The CDR3: CASSQGIGELFF.